This section outlines one TCR beta chain sequence together with its context. No cognate antigen has been identified for it. More than 5 healthy donors provided peripheral blood as normal controls. The method behind the library was bulk RNA-seq. The TruSeq Stranded RNA sample prep kit was used to generate libraries of poly-A-enriched mRNA from an input of approximately 1 ug total RNA. Paired-end sequencing was performed on a HiSeq 2500, with each sample sequenced in triplicate. RNA-seq read length was 125 nucleotides per mate. The published analysis was carried out like this. After trimming, reads were aligned to hg38 using STAR v2.7, and quality control was handled by FASTQC, RSeQC and multiqc. Salmon 0.14.1 was used to quantify gene expression levels as transcripts per million (TPM). The results of principal component analysis suggested that neither trial, library batch, sequencing batch, treatment regimen nor sex drove the transcriptomic profiles. The reads were reprocessed in TCRdb, with one entry per CDR3 protein sequence and no accompanying DNA. For this entry, the V and J calls and clone size follow TCRdb and not the study's own pipeline. This sample gives about 300 distinct CDR3 sequences in total; around 96% of them show up just once. 14% of the sample goes to the ten largest clones.

This specimen belongs to a study of alternative splicing in chronic myeloid leukemia remission (dated by TCRdb to the early 2020s). With regard to the full study: RNA sequencing was used to profile peripheral blood taken from chronic-phase CML patients both at diagnosis and at remission, and those profiles were then compared against healthy donors. The median age was around 50 years at diagnosis, around 60 at remission and roughly 37 for the healthy controls. Female/male counts of 11/5 were recorded for diagnosis samples, 8/3 for remission samples and 2/4 for controls. For diagnosis, remission and control samples alike, total RNA was extracted from peripheral blood mononuclear cells using Trizol.

Study-wide findings and limitations: At remission, blood cell composition was reshaped to resemble that of the lymphoid cell-enriched normal controls. Blood cell composition differed strongly depending on the timepoint, moving from an enrichment of myeloid progenitors at diagnosis to an enrichment of mature lymphoid cells at remission.

Spanning cysteine to phenylalanine, the CDR3 consists of 16 amino acids. DNA is not on record. The TCR sequence derives from a person aged 25-55 years in good health. Sequencing input: PBMCs. The chain couples TRBV12-3 or TRBV12-4 to TRBJ1-3; without DNA, the TCRdb call of TRBD1 cannot be checked. The CDR3 loop reads CASSSSTGISGNTIYF.